This T cell receptor beta chain was observed in a study of cytomegalovirus exposure and HLA in healthy donors. Trimming removed 4 bases at V and 3 bases at J, with 18 bases between. Germline V CDR1 and CDR2: MDHEN, SYDVKM. The CDR3 covers 16 residues. 13 Jbeta primers and 60 Vbeta primers were used for the PCR. Some clones are missing from TCRdb's copy, which holds only in-frame ones; the method was immunoSEQ multiplex PCR. The sample table sets out about 54,000 clones. The sequence came from a woman aged 40 to 50 in good health and CMV-seronegative. The specimen sequenced was PBMCs. The chain joins TRBV28 to TRBJ2-5; maybe TRBD2 (5 bases). In DNA form, the CDR3 reads TGTGCCAGCAGTTCCCCTAGCAATACTATCGAAGAGACCCAGTACTTC. Protein product: CASSSPSNTIEETQYF.